Below, one T cell receptor (beta chain) is given with its context. CDR1 and CDR2 (germline): LNHDA, SQIVND (reference sequence). Trimming removed 4 bases from V and 9 bases from J, with 16 bases in between. This CDR3 contains 14 residues. These data belong to a study of blood T cell repertoires in COVID-19. Study-wide background: Samples of COVID-19 (acute and convalescent) were obtained from the United States, Italy and Spain. Sources were T cells, B-cell-depleted T cells, or PBMCs; the material itself was cDNA or gDNA.

Original data processing: Estimated nucleated cell counts came from reference gene primer amplification. Measured with immunoSEQ multiplex PCR; TCRdb has only the in-frame clones, and not every one. V and J calls and clone size come straight from that table; D and trimming were deduced from the DNA. The table records roughly 240,000 clones, about 88% of them present only once. This TCR derives from a man aged 18 to 30 with active or convalescent COVID-19. The chain has TRBV19 and TRBJ2-1; possible D gene TRBD1, 5 bases. Sequenced sample: peripheral blood. The CDR3 bases are TGTGCCAGTAGTAAGGGGCTCATCCAGAGTGAGCAGTTCTTC. Protein: CASSKGLIQSEQFF. The entire variable domain, with the rest obtained from reference TRBV19 and TRBJ2-1, is as follows: DGGITQSPKYLFRKEGQNVTLSCEQNLNHDAMYWYRQDPGQGLRLIYYSQIVNDFQKGDIAEGYSVSREKKESFPLTVTSAQKNPTAFYLCASSKGLIQSEQFFGPGTRLTVL.